This passage covers 20 T cell receptor beta chains from one sample sequenced in a study of blood T cell repertoires in COVID-19. Profiling relied on immunoSEQ multiplex PCR, and the TCRdb table lists in-frame clones only, not all of them. The sample lists 150,000 to 200,000 clones; 75% to 85% were seen once. Material: PBMCs or T cells enriched from blood (not recorded which). The receptors stem from a woman in her forties or fifties with acute COVID-19.

The table lists this clone with a few counts. V and J are TRBV6-1 and TRBJ1-2; TRBD1 agrees at 11 bases. The junction had 1 base not matched to a gene; V was cut back by 2 bases and J by 2 bases. This CDR3 has 15 residues. Germline values: CDR1 MNHNS, CDR2 SASEGT. CDR3 sequence reads: CASSERTGGNYGYTF. Here the CDR3 DNA reads TGTGCCAGCAGTGAAAGGACAGGGGGCAACTATGGCTACACCTTC.

The chain links TRBV7-8 to TRBJ2-1, with D possibly being TRBD1 (6 bases). CDR1 is SGHVS, CDR2 FQNEAQ, per germline. V was shortened by 5 bases and J by 8 bases, with 19 bases between the two germline ends. The CDR3 is 15 residues long. CDR3 amino acids: CASSPLTVPGDEQFF. The CDR3 DNA sequence: TGTGCCAGCAGCCCCCTCACTGTCCCAGGGGATGAGCAGTTCTTC.

The sample holds a few counts of this clone. Other nucleotide sequences in the sample specify the same CDR3. The chain links TRBV4-2 to TRBJ1-1; D gene unclear. CDR1 LGHNA and CDR2 YNFKEQ come from the germline V gene. Trimming pared 4 bases from V and 6 bases from J, leaving 9 bases between. This CDR3 is 12 amino acids long. CDR3 residues: CASSPGTAEAFF. CDR3 nucleotides: TGTGCCAGCAGCCCCGGTACCGCTGAAGCTTTCTTT.

V usage is TRBV7-9 and J usage is TRBJ2-1, with D possibly being TRBD1 (6 bases). There are 16 residues in the CDR3. V was cut by 5 bases and J by 9 bases, with 23 bases left in between. The germline V gene encodes CDR1 SEHNR and CDR2 FQNEAQ (reference sequence). The CDR3 reads CASSQSSRDIIGEQFF. The CDR3 DNA follows: TGTGCCAGCAGCCAATCGAGCCGGGACATAATCGGTGAGCAGTTCTTC.

This clone was observed a few times. This chain connects TRBV5-1 to TRBJ1-1, with D perhaps matching TRBD1 (6 bases). V lost 3 bases and J 1 base, leaving 13 bases between the germline ends. Germline CDR1 SGHRS, CDR2 YFSETQ. CDR3 size: 15 residues. Written as DNA, the CDR3 is TGCGCCAGCAGCTACCACAAGACAGGGAACACTGAAGCTTTCTTT. Its protein is CASSYHKTGNTEAFF.

This clone occurred many times. Here the CDR3 reads CVRSLARQATNEKLFF. CDR3 in DNA: TGTGTCAGAAGCTTAGCAAGACAGGCAACTAATGAAAAACTGTTTTTT. The V gene is TRBV7-5, the J gene TRBJ1-4; the table calls TRBD1, which could not be checked here. TRBV7-5 is noted as a pseudogene. The CDR3 sequence is 16 residues long.

The chain recombines TRBV5-1 with TRBJ1-4, with D maybe TRBD1 (6 bases). In germline, CDR1 is SGHRS, CDR2 YFSETQ. The CDR3 is 15 amino acids. V lost 2 bases, J lost 8 bases, and 16 bases lay in between. CDR3 bases: TGCGCCAGCAGCTTCAGGTCTTCGACAGGCGAAAAACTGTTTTTT. Translation: CASSFRSSTGEKLFF.

The chain recombines TRBV7-3 with TRBJ2-2; 9 nucleotides line up with TRBD2. V gave up 7 bases and J gave up 3 bases; unmatched junction bases: 6. CDR3 length equals 15 residues. CDR1 SGHTA and CDR2 FQGTGA come from the germline V gene. This CDR3 reads CASTRGGSHTGELFF. For the CDR3, the DNA is TGTGCCAGCACGCGGGGGGGTTCCCACACCGGGGAGCTGTTTTTT.

A few counts support this clone. The CDR3 sequence is CASSSISQGNNQPQHF. DNA for the CDR3: TGTGCCAGCAGTTCTATATCACAGGGAAACAATCAGCCCCAGCATTTT. This chain joins TRBV6-5 and TRBJ1-5; tentatively, D is TRBD1 (6 bases). CDR1 MNHEY and CDR2 SVGAGI come from the germline V gene. V was cut by 4 bases and J by 3 bases, with 16 bases left in between. The CDR3 extends over 16 amino acids.

The chain joins TRBV30 to TRBJ1-2; TRBD1 agrees at 7 bases. V gave up 5 bases and J gave up 4 bases; unmatched junction bases: 13. Per germline, CDR1 GTSNPN and CDR2 SVGIG (reference sequence). The CDR3 extends over 15 amino acids. CDR3 in DNA: TGTGCCTGGCGTCTCCGAGGTCAGGGGGGCTATGGCTACACCTTC. Its translation is CAWRLRGQGGYGYTF. Full variable domain (remainder filled in from reference TRBV30 and TRBJ1-2): SQTIHQWPATLVQPVGSPLSLECTVEGTSNPNLYWYRQAAGRGLQLLFYSVGIGQISSEVPQNLSASRPQDRQFILSSKKLLLSDSGFYLCAWRLRGQGGYGYTFGSGTRLTVV.

The chain has TRBV28 and TRBJ1-4, with TRBD1 matching over 11 bases. The V gene end was trimmed by 6 bases and the J gene end by 5 bases; junction bases not matched to a gene: 2. CDR3 length: 14 amino acids. CDR1 is MDHEN and CDR2 is SYDVKM in the germline V gene. The DNA of the CDR3 is TGTGCCAGCAGCTGGGACAGGGGGAATGAAAAACTGTTTTTT. It specifies CASSWDRGNEKLFF. Based on the CDR3 plus reference TRBV28 and TRBJ1-4, the full variable domain is DVKVTQSSRYLVKRTGEKVFLECVQDMDHENMFWYRQDPGLGLRLIYFSYDVKMKEKGDIPEGYSVSREKKERFSLILESASTNQTSMYLCASSWDRGNEKLFFGSGTQLSVL.

In DNA, the CDR3 is TGCGCCAGCAGCCAAGATCTAGGACAGGGCTATGGCTACACCTTC. Its protein product is CASSQDLGQGYGYTF. The V gene is TRBV4-3, the J gene TRBJ1-2, with 8 bases matching TRBD1. Per germline, CDR1 LGHNA and CDR2 YSLEER. The CDR3 consists of 15 residues. With 0 bases clipped from V and 4 bases from J, the junction kept 4 bases outside the gene matches.

This clone was seen a handful of times. The V call is TRBV5-4, the J call TRBJ1-2; the D is unclear. V was clipped by 6 bases and J by 4 bases, with 13 bases between them. Germline-derived CDR1 and CDR2 are SGHNT and YYREEE (reference sequence). This CDR3 contains 13 residues. CDR3 sequence: CASNSFGLYGYTF. The CDR3 region has the DNA TGTGCCAGCAACTCATTCGGACTCTATGGCTACACCTTC.

The chain joins TRBV11-2 to TRBJ1-2, with TRBD1 identical over 8 bases. The V and J ends lost 5 bases and 4 bases, in that order; junction bases with no gene match: 9. The CDR3 consists of 15 residues. In germline, CDR1 is SGHAT, CDR2 FQNNGV. CDR3 region: CASSRQRTGSYGYTF. The CDR3 DNA follows: TGTGCCAGCAGCCGTCAACGGACAGGGAGCTATGGCTACACCTTC.

The chain combines TRBV7-2 with TRBJ2-5, with a possible D match to TRBD1 (6 bases). V was trimmed by 5 bases and J by 2 bases, leaving 15 bases between them. The CDR3 has 15 residues. Germline lookup yields CDR1 SGHTA and CDR2 FQGNSA. The CDR3 spells CASSAGQGIQETQYF. DNA of the CDR3: TGTGCCAGCAGCGCCGGCCAGGGGATACAAGAGACCCAGTACTTC.

This clone was picked up a small number of times. The V and J genes are TRBV6-5 and TRBJ1-5; no clear D gene. In germline, CDR1 is MNHEY, CDR2 SVGAGI. The CDR3 has 14 amino acids. Trimming left V 5 bases short and J 4 bases short, with 12 bases between. This CDR3 is CASSRTSGNQPQHF. In nucleotides, the CDR3 is TGTGCCAGCAGTCGGACTAGCGGAAATCAGCCCCAGCATTTT.

The V and J genes are TRBV19 and TRBJ1-4; TRBD1 is a possible D gene (5 bases). With 6 bases removed from V and 0 bases from J, the gap between germline ends came to 14 bases. The CDR3 covers 16 residues. Germline CDR1 and CDR2: LNHDA and SQIVND (reference sequence). The CDR3 DNA sequence: TGTGCCAGTAGGATGAGCTACAGGACAACTAATGAAAAACTGTTTTTT. This codes for CASRMSYRTTNEKLFF.

The chain employs TRBV9 and TRBJ1-1, with 8 bases aligning to TRBD1. The CDR3 is 15 residues long. The junction had 6 bases not matched to a gene; V was cut back by 2 bases and J by 3 bases. Germline CDR1 is SGDLS and CDR2 is YYNGEE. The CDR3 DNA is TGTGCCAGCAGCGTGACGGACAGGGATTACACTGAAGCTTTCTTT. As protein: CASSVTDRDYTEAFF.

The DNA of the CDR3 is TGTGCCAGCAGCGCGCACCAGAACACTGAAGCTTTCTTT. Translating it yields CASSAHQNTEAFF. The genes are TRBV7-8 and TRBJ1-1; D remains ambiguous. CDR3 size: 13 residues. Trimming stripped 5 bases from V and 1 base from J, with 8 bases between. Looked up from germline, CDR1 is SGHVS and CDR2 is FQNEAQ.

Comment on this clone: Compared with germline, one end of the junction differs, possibly owing to a read error. V and J are TRBV7-7 and TRBJ1-4; a weak D match, TRBD1 (6 bases). The CDR3 has 16 amino acids. Germline V gives CDR1 SSHAT, CDR2 FNYEAQ (reference sequence). The CDR3 is CASSLDTGSPNEKLFF. For the CDR3, the DNA is TGTGCTAGCAGCTTAGATACAGGGTCCCCAAATGAAAAACTGTTTTTT.